The clone carrying this TCR beta chain has more than one count but fewer than ten. The source of the sample is a study of spatial heterogeneity in lung cancer. Time point here: sample taken at primary tumor resection. Sequencing of whole RNA from tumor, nontumor lung or frozen PBMC involved no sorting. Patients with untreated early-stage non-small cell lung cancer, numbering around 71, were the donors. TCRdb passed the 5' RACE reads through MiXCR, listing each CDR3 protein once. The data show about 48,000 distinct CDR3 sequences, with approximately 5% seen just once and around 10% held by the top ten. The receptor was derived from a male donor with early-stage non-small cell lung cancer. Sequences were derived from PBMCs, sampled at surgery.

CDR3: CSAQRSINEKLFF. The DNA for the CDR3 is TGCAGCGCCCAGAGGTCTATAAATGAAAAACTGTTTTTT. This chain links TRBV29-1 with TRBJ1-4, with D unclear. The CDR3 sequence is 13 residues long. The ends were cut back, 7 bases at V and 5 bases at J, with 14 bases in the middle. Germline-derived CDR1 and CDR2 are SQVTM and ANQGSEA.